One sample yielded the 11 T cell receptor beta chains listed below, sequenced in a study of CD8+CD57+ T cells in acquired aplastic anemia. The study profiled TCR beta VDJ and CDR3 using genomic DNA as template. A single record per CDR3 protein comes from TCRdb applying MiXCR to the reads. The data show about half a million distinct CDR3 sequences, approximately 33% seen once. An expansion of CD8+CD57+ cells by flow cytometry had been shown in patients chosen for sequencing. Sequences were obtained from sorted CD4+, CD8+, or CD8+CD57+ T cells (not recorded which) from PBMCs. All receptors come from a human donor with aplastic anemia.

Details on this clonotype: A junction boundary mismatches the germline segment, possibly from a read error. The rearrangement links TRBV4-2 to TRBJ2-7, with 9 bases identical to TRBD2. In germline, CDR1 is LGHNA, CDR2 YNFKEQ. CDR3 size: 17 residues. The CDR3 spells CAGSQEALAGLSYEQYF. The CDR3 DNA follows: TGTGCCGGCAGCCAAGAGGCCCTAGCGGGGCTATCCTACGAGCAGTACTTC.

This clonotype was counted at least ten times. V and J are TRBV19 and TRBJ2-3; D call uncertain. Germline V gene lookup returns CDR1 LNHDA and CDR2 SQIVND (reference sequence). The V and J ends lost 6 bases and 5 bases respectively, with 9 bases between them. This CDR3 is built from 12 residues. CDR3 DNA: TGTGCCAGTAGACGGATAGGAGATACGCAGTATTTT. Its translation: CASRRIGDTQYF.

There are many counts of this clonotype. V and J are TRBV2 and TRBJ2-3; 9 bases align to TRBD2. J lost 0 bases, V lost 11 bases, and 6 bases had no gene match. The germline V gene has CDR1 SNHLY and CDR2 FYNNEI. This CDR3 region has 14 residues. CDR3 protein: CAVTTSGSTDTQYF. The CDR3 region has the DNA TGTGCCGTCACCACTAGCGGGAGCACAGATACGCAGTATTTT.

This clonotype was counted between two and nine times. The chain employs TRBV7-6 and TRBJ1-4; D might be TRBD1 (5 bases). Trimming removed 0 bases from V and 5 bases from J, with 10 bases in between. Germline V lookup: CDR1 SGHVS, CDR2 FNYEAQ. The CDR3 runs 15 residues. CDR3 protein: CASSLALAGNEKLFF. The CDR3 DNA follows: TGTGCCAGCAGCTTAGCGTTGGCAGGGAATGAAAAACTGTTTTTT. The full variable domain, rest sourced from reference TRBV7-6 and TRBJ1-4, is GAGVSQSPRYKVTKRGQDVALRCDPISGHVSLYWYRQALGQGPEFLTYFNYEAQQDKSGLPNDRFSAERPEGSISTLTIQRTEQRDSAMYRCASSLALAGNEKLFFGSGTQLSVL.

This clonotype has a count of ten or more. The V call is TRBV10-2, the J call TRBJ2-1, with 10 bases identical to TRBD2. Trimming at V came to 0 bases and at J to 8 bases, leaving 7 bases not matched to a gene. The CDR3 spans 16 residues. Germline loops: CDR1 WSHSY, CDR2 SAAADI. Written as DNA, the CDR3 is TGCGCCAGCAGTGAGTCGCGTCTAGCGGGAGTACATGAGCAGTTCTTC. Residues: CASSESRLAGVHEQFF.

The V call is TRBV10-3, the J call TRBJ2-7; 9 bases agree with TRBD1. Germline lookup yields CDR1 ENHRY and CDR2 SYGVKD. This CDR3 comprises 13 residues. The trim removed 10 bases at V and 6 bases at J, leaving 10 bases unmatched. The CDR3 protein is CASRGDRAFEQYF. The CDR3 region has the DNA TGTGCCAGCAGGGGGGACAGGGCGTTCGAGCAGTACTTC.

This clonotype was seen more than once but under ten times. The rearrangement links TRBV3-1 to TRBJ1-1; D is unresolved. V dropped 3 bases and J dropped 4 bases, with 6 bases sitting between them. The CDR3 runs 12 residues. Germline CDR1 and CDR2: LGHDT and YNNKEL (reference sequence). The CDR3 nucleotides are TGTGCCAGCAGCCATCTCAGCACTGAAGCTTTCTTT. Protein: CASSHLSTEAFF.

Many counts were recorded for this clonotype. This chain links TRBV20-1 with TRBJ1-5, with D unclear. Germline V gives CDR1 DFQATT, CDR2 SNEGSKA (reference sequence). The V end lost 3 bases, the J end lost 8 bases, and 17 bases lay between the germline ends. This CDR3 comprises 14 residues. CDR3 DNA sequence: TGCAGTGCTAGTGGAAACCTGCAATCAGAGCCCCAGCATTTT. This encodes CSASGNLQSEPQHF.

This clonotype was seen many times. This chain links TRBV3-1 with TRBJ2-7; D not certain. V gave up 0 bases and J gave up 5 bases, with 5 bases separating them. Per the germline V gene, CDR1 is LGHDT and CDR2 is YNNKEL (reference sequence). This CDR3 is 12 amino acids long. The CDR3 protein is CASSQDVHEQYF. CDR3 sequence (DNA): TGTGCCAGCAGCCAAGATGTGCACGAGCAGTACTTC.

The chain uses TRBV2 and TRBJ1-1, with D uncertain. The germline gives CDR1 SNHLY, CDR2 FYNNEI. V dropped 8 bases and J dropped 7 bases, with 14 bases sitting between them. The CDR3 has 12 residues. This CDR3 reads CASGPRRDEAFF. Here the CDR3 DNA reads TGTGCCAGCGGGCCGAGGAGGGATGAAGCTTTCTTT.

CDR3 in amino acids: CASSQPGTGIKGYTF. The CDR3 coding sequence is TGTGCCAGCAGCCAACCGGGGACAGGGATTAAAGGCTACACCTTC. The chain carries TRBV3-1 and TRBJ1-2, with TRBD1 matching 9 bases. V shed 2 bases, J shed 8 bases, and the junction held 9 bases outside the gene matches. The CDR3 totals 15 residues. The germline gives CDR1 LGHDT, CDR2 YNNKEL (reference sequence).